This T cell receptor beta chain was observed in a study of cytomegalovirus exposure and HLA in healthy donors. Study in general: The 100 to 150 validation repertoires and the approximately 630 first-cohort repertoires shared a platform, a later analysis reported.

TCRdb's table, derived via immunoSEQ multiplex PCR, lists solely in-frame clones and lacks some. Altogether about 330,000 clones are present, around 86% being singletons, with the ten largest covering roughly 0.8%. V lost 3 bases, J lost 0 bases, and 10 bases lay in between. CDR1 is SGHRS, CDR2 YFSETQ, per germline. The CDR3 loop spans 14 amino acids. The TCR was taken from a woman aged 18-35 years in good health and CMV-seronegative. Sequenced sample: PBMCs. The chain is built from TRBV5-1 and TRBJ2-7; possibly TRBD2 for D (7 bases). As DNA, the CDR3 is TGCGCCAGCAGCTGGGAGGGGGACTCCTACGAGCAGTACTTC. It is translated as CASSWEGDSYEQYF. Full variable domain (rest looked up from reference TRBV5-1 and TRBJ2-7): KAGVTQTPRYLIKTRGQQVTLSCSPISGHRSVSWYQQTPGQGLQFLFEYFSETQRNKGNFPGRFSGRQFSNSRSEMNVSTLELGDSALYLCASSWEGDSYEQYFGPGTRLTVT.